This TCR beta chain was documented in a study of blood T cell repertoires in COVID-19. Study as a whole: COVID-19 samples, acute and convalescent, were from the United States, Italy and Spain.

CDR1 and CDR2 from the germline V gene are SNHLY and FYNNEI. V lost 4 bases, J lost 4 bases, and 13 bases lay in between. This CDR3 is 14 amino acids long. As handled by the study authors: Nucleated cell counts were estimated from reference gene primer amplification. The table came from immunoSEQ multiplex PCR; TCRdb's copy has only in-frame clones and leaves some out. The DNA was the basis for D and trimming; V, J and clone size are from that table. The table lists 370,000 or so clones, approximately 80% of them singletons, with more than 0.95% in the top ten. The V call is TRBV2, the J call TRBJ2-5; perhaps TRBD1 as D (5 bases). The receptor was derived from a human donor with acute or convalescent COVID-19. The donor label of this sample is uncertain. Sequencing was performed on peripheral blood. The CDR3 sequence: CASSARQISETQYF. CDR3 DNA sequence: TGTGCCAGCAGTGCCCGACAGATCTCAGAGACCCAGTACTTC.